This TCR beta chain was captured by sequencing in a study of T-cell reconstitution after alpha-beta-depleted transplantation in children. CDR1 is SGHKS, CDR2 YYEKEE, per germline (reference sequence). The J segment lost 4 bases and the V segment lost 1 base, leaving 5 bases of the junction unmatched. This CDR3 region has 14 residues. Unique molecular identifiers were incorporated when the TCRbeta library was constructed. TCRdb re-called the PCR reads through MiXCR, storing one row per CDR3 protein. This sample carries fewer than 400,000 distinct CDR3 sequences, 20% of them seen once, and the ten largest clones take 3.8%.

The input for sequencing was PBMCs from the stem cell graft donor, taken from the stem cell graft. The genes are TRBV5-5 and TRBJ2-7, with TRBD2 identical over 7 bases. The source of this sequence is a human donor who donated a stem cell graft to a child with acute myeloid leukemia. CDR3 residues: CASSLPPSGYEQYF. The CDR3 bases are TGTGCCAGCAGCTTGCCGCCTAGCGGTTACGAGCAGTACTTC.